This T cell receptor (beta chain) was identified in a study of blood T cell repertoires in COVID-19. Study-wide context: Both acute and convalescent COVID-19 samples were obtained from the United States, Italy and Spain. From T cells, B-cell-depleted T cells, or PBMCs came the material, which was cDNA or gDNA.

This CDR3 is built from 13 residues. In germline, CDR1 is SQVTM, CDR2 ANQGSEA. V was clipped by 6 bases and J by 0 bases; unmatched bases: 1. Per the original data handling: Reference gene primer amplification in the assay estimated nucleated cell counts. Clones were sequenced by immunoSEQ multiplex PCR, and TCRdb holds only the in-frame ones, with some missing. The V and J calls and clone size were taken over from that table, and D and trimming were inferred from the DNA. The sample yields approximately 220,000 clones, approximately 80% seen once. This rearrangement joins TRBV29-1 to TRBJ2-7; 11 positions match TRBD1. Material for sequencing was peripheral blood. The clonotype originates from a woman aged 70-85 years with acute or convalescent COVID-19. The chain's CDR3 is CSVGTGGSYEQYF. CDR3 coding DNA: TGCAGCGTCGGGACAGGGGGCTCCTACGAGCAGTACTTC.